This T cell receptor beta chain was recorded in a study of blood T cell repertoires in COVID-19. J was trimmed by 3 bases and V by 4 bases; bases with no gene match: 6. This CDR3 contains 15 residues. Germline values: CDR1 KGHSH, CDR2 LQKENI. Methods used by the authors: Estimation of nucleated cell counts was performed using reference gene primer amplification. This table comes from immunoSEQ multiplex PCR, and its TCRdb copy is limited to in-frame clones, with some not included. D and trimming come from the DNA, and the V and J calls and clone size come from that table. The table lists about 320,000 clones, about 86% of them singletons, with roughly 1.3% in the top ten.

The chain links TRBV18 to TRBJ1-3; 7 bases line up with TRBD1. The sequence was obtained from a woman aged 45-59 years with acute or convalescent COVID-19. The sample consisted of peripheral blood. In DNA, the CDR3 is TGTGCCAGCTCACGGAACACAGGGGATGGAAACACCATATATTTT. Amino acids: CASSRNTGDGNTIYF.